This entry describes one T cell receptor (beta chain). Antigen: not known. The entry originates in a study of cytomegalovirus exposure and HLA in healthy donors. Study summary: Most donors, 81% of some 400 genotyped, fell in the Caucasian-associated ancestry cluster.

Points from the study as a whole: A later analysis associated roughly 15,000 TCR beta sequences with HLA alleles at a 0.05 false discovery rate. As was reported, the classifier diagnosed cytomegalovirus status with high specificity and sensitivity.

Germline-derived CDR1 and CDR2 are MNHEY and SMNVEV (reference sequence). This CDR3 region has 13 residues. Trimming took 6 bases from V and 5 from J, leaving 10 bases between them. The PCR was carried out with 60 Vbeta primers and 13 Jbeta primers. TCRdb's table, derived via immunoSEQ multiplex PCR, lists solely in-frame clones and lacks some. The repertoire holds around 280,000 clones, with around 90% as singletons. The sequence was obtained from a woman aged 18-29 years in good health and CMV-seronegative. The sample taken for sequencing was PBMCs. The J gene is TRBJ1-4, the V gene TRBV27; D remains ambiguous. DNA for the CDR3: TGTGCCAGCAGCCTGTGGCGGAATGAAAAACTGTTTTTT. Protein: CASSLWRNEKLFF.